This TCR beta chain was captured by sequencing in a study of T cell repertoires in ileal Crohn's disease. The repertoire was sequenced with immunoSEQ multiplex PCR; TCRdb's copy has only in-frame clones and lacks some. The table records about 5,600 clones, 70% to 85% of them present only once. V was clipped by 5 bases and J by 0 bases; unmatched bases: 4. The CDR3 totals 15 residues. Germline CDR1 SGHAT, CDR2 FQNNGV. The chain carries TRBV11-2 and TRBJ2-3; 8 nucleotides align to TRBD2. This sequence was found in an adult with Crohn's disease. Sequencing used ileal tissue. The CDR3 sequence is CASSARGGSTDTQYF. The CDR3, as DNA: TGTGCCAGCAGCGCCCGGGGGGGTAGCACAGATACGCAGTATTTT.